This is a list of T cell receptor beta chains from one sample in a study of CD8 T cells in ankylosing spondylitis. TCRdb passed the 5' RACE reads through MiXCR, listing each CDR3 protein once. The repertoire includes 650,000 to 800,000 distinct CDR3 sequences, under 20% of them detected once, and under 20% sits in the top ten. Sequenced sample: blood, either unsorted or a sorted T cell fraction (not recorded which). The receptor set was obtained from a male donor with ankylosing spondylitis. Each CDR3 is given with its conserved first and last residue. A D gene is named only where the DNA matches it firmly. Some rows mark clone size as missing; the rest say once, few, many or name a class of expanded clone.

V gene,D gene,J gene,clone size,CDR3 DNA,CDR3 protein
TRBV24-1,TRBD2,TRBJ2-3,few,TGTGCCACCAGTGATCCGGGACTAGCGGGAGTCTGGGATACGCAGTATTTT,CATSDPGLAGVWDTQYF
TRBV6-2/TRBV6-3,TRBD1,TRBJ2-3,.,TGTGCCAGCAGTTACTCAAGACAGGGGGCCAGCACAGATACGCAGTATTTT,CASSYSRQGASTDTQYF
TRBV20-1,TRBD1,TRBJ2-7,few,TGCAGTGCTCCGGACAGGGTCGACGAGCAGTACTTC,CSAPDRVDEQYF
TRBV10-3,TRBD2,TRBJ2-5,few,TGTGCCATCAGTGGGACTAGCGAAGAGACCCAGTACTTC,CAISGTSEETQYF
TRBV12-3/TRBV12-4,.,TRBJ2-6,.,TGTGCCAGCAGTACAGCTAAATCTGGGGCCAACGTCCTGACTTTC,CASSTAKSGANVLTF
TRBV20-1,TRBD2,TRBJ2-7,many,TGCAGTGCTAGAGATCCCCGGTCTAGCGGCCACTACGAGCAGTACTTC,CSARDPRSSGHYEQYF
TRBV12-3/TRBV12-4,.,TRBJ2-6,many,TGTGCCAGCAGTTTTCTTGGGGCCAACGTCCTGACTTTC,CASSFLGANVLTF
TRBV24-1,.,TRBJ2-1,.,TGTGCCACCAGTGACCACAGGGCCCTGGGGGATGAGCAGTTCTTC,CATSDHRALGDEQFF
TRBV7-9,.,TRBJ1-5,.,TGTGCCAGCAGCTCTGATTGGGGGGGGAATCAGCCCCAGCATTTT,CASSSDWGGNQPQHF
TRBV9,.,TRBJ2-7,few,TGTGCCAGCAGCGTAGATTCCTGGGACAATCAGCAGTACTTC,CASSVDSWDNQQYF
TRBV20-1,.,TRBJ2-1,.,TGCTGTGCTAGGGACGGAAGGGTCCCCTACAATGAGCAGTTCTTC,CCARDGRVPYNEQFF
TRBV5-4,TRBD2,TRBJ2-1,few,TGTGCCAGCAGCGGGCCGGGACTAGCCTACAATGAGCAGTTCTTC,CASSGPGLAYNEQFF
TRBV4-3,.,TRBJ1-6,.,TGCGCCAGCAGCCAAACGGGTATTACCTCACCCCTCCACTTT,CASSQTGITSPLHF
TRBV5-1,.,TRBJ1-2,.,TGCGTCAGCAGCTTGGACCTAAATGGCTACACCTTC,CVSSLDLNGYTF
TRBV20-1,.,TRBJ2-1,.,TGCAGTGCTAGGGCTTGGGGGCTCTACAATGAGCAGTTCTTC,CSARAWGLYNEQFF
TRBV7-8,TRBD1,TRBJ2-5,.,TGTGCCAGCAGCCCACAGGGGACAGGGGTAGAGACCCAGTACTTC,CASSPQGTGVETQYF
TRBV2,.,TRBJ1-2,few,TGTGCCAGCAGTGAAGCCGGCCAGGGACACCTCTATGGCTACACCTTC,CASSEAGQGHLYGYTF
TRBV6-5,.,TRBJ1-5,.,TGTGCCAGCAGTTACTCGGACGGGGGCACCAGCAATCAGCCCCAGCATTTT,CASSYSDGGTSNQPQHF
TRBV12-3/TRBV12-4,.,TRBJ1-4,few,TGTGCCAGCAGTCCCTTTCAGGGGATTGGTGAAAAACTGTTTTTT,CASSPFQGIGEKLFF
TRBV10-3,.,TRBJ2-7,few,TGTGCCATCAGTGATGGAGGGGACACCTATCCCTACGAGCAGTACTTC,CAISDGGDTYPYEQYF
TRBV18,.,TRBJ1-3,few,TGTGCCAGCTCCGCGGGGCCAGTTCCATCTGGAAACACCATATATTTT,CASSAGPVPSGNTIYF
TRBV4-1,TRBD2,TRBJ2-7,few,TGCGCCAGCAGCCACATAAGCGGGACCTACGAGCAGTACTTC,CASSHISGTYEQYF
TRBV27,.,TRBJ1-1,.,TGTGCCAGCAGAACCCTTGGACGGCCCGGGTTTGCTTTCTTT,CASRTLGRPGFAFF
TRBV30,TRBD1,TRBJ1-2,few,TGTGCCTGGACCGGGACAGGGTACGGCTACACCTTC,CAWTGTGYGYTF
TRBV12-3/TRBV12-4,.,TRBJ2-1,few,TGTGCCAGCAGTGGACCAGACAATGAGCAGTTCTTC,CASSGPDNEQFF
TRBV29-1,TRBD2,TRBJ2-5,few,TGCAGCGTTGCGGGGGGATCGGAGACCCAGTACTTC,CSVAGGSETQYF
TRBV11-2,.,TRBJ1-6,few,TGTGCCAGCAGCTTAGTCGGCTCCTATAATTCACCCCTCCACTTT,CASSLVGSYNSPLHF